These T cell receptor beta chains were read from a single sample in a study of cytomegalovirus exposure and HLA in healthy donors. Measured with immunoSEQ multiplex PCR; TCRdb has only the in-frame clones, and not every one. The table includes about 220,000 clones, approximately 80% detected once. Material for sequencing was PBMCs. These receptors all stem from a boy aged 2 to 9 in good health and CMV-seronegative. Each CDR3 is given with its conserved first and last residue. A D gene is named only where the DNA matches it firmly. Clone size appears in some rows only: once, few, many, or a class for an expanded clone.

V gene: TRBV4-1
D gene: TRBD2
clone size: NA
J gene: TRBJ2-5
CDR3 protein: CASSQEGASGGAQETQYF
CDR3 DNA: TGCGCCAGCAGCCAAGAGGGCGCTAGCGGGGGGGCCCAAGAGACCCAGTACTTC

V gene: TRBV13
D gene: TRBD2
clone size: once
J gene: TRBJ2-3
CDR3 protein: CASSLTASGRTPDTQYF
CDR3 DNA: TGTGCCAGCAGCTTAACCGCTAGCGGGAGGACCCCAGATACGCAGTATTTT

V gene: TRBV6-6
D gene: NA
clone size: few
J gene: TRBJ1-1
CDR3 protein: CASSYSIGTTEAFF
CDR3 DNA: TGTGCCAGCAGTTACTCGATAGGGACAACTGAAGCTTTCTTT

V gene: TRBV29-1
D gene: NA
clone size: NA
J gene: TRBJ2-3
CDR3 protein: CSVQGSSTDTQYF
CDR3 DNA: TGCAGCGTGCAGGGGTCTAGCACAGATACGCAGTATTTT

V gene: TRBV10-2
D gene: NA
clone size: NA
J gene: TRBJ1-3
CDR3 protein: CASRQEGNTIYF
CDR3 DNA: TGCGCCAGTCGACAGGAAGGAAACACCATATATTTT

V gene: TRBV5-6
D gene: NA
clone size: NA
J gene: TRBJ2-2
CDR3 protein: CASSLGSSGSDTGELFF
CDR3 DNA: TGTGCCAGCAGCTTGGGTAGTTCAGGGTCGGACACCGGGGAGCTGTTTTTT

V gene: TRBV6-6
D gene: NA
clone size: NA
J gene: TRBJ1-2
CDR3 protein: CASSYSGPLDGYTF
CDR3 DNA: TGTGCCAGCAGTTACTCGGGGCCCCTCGACGGCTACACCTTC

V gene: TRBV5-5
D gene: TRBD1
clone size: NA
J gene: TRBJ1-1
CDR3 protein: CASSLQRGPMNTEAFF
CDR3 DNA: TGTGCCAGCAGCTTGCAAAGGGGGCCAATGAACACTGAAGCTTTCTTT

V gene: TRBV7-9
D gene: TRBD1
clone size: NA
J gene: TRBJ1-2
CDR3 protein: CASSLTGQGSTSYTF
CDR3 DNA: TGTGCCAGCAGCTTAACAGGACAGGGCTCCACCAGCTACACCTTC

V gene: TRBV5-1
D gene: TRBD1
clone size: NA
J gene: TRBJ1-1
CDR3 protein: CASSLVTGADTEAFF
CDR3 DNA: TGCGCCAGCAGCTTGGTAACAGGGGCCGACACTGAAGCTTTCTTT

V gene: TRBV15
D gene: NA
clone size: NA
J gene: TRBJ2-3
CDR3 protein: CATSRNPGLTTDTQYF
CDR3 DNA: TGTGCCACCAGCAGAAACCCGGGACTGACCACAGATACGCAGTATTTT

V gene: TRBV6-5
D gene: NA
clone size: few
J gene: TRBJ2-7
CDR3 protein: CASSYFGNHEQYF
CDR3 DNA: TGTGCCAGCAGTTACTTCGGGAACCACGAGCAGTACTTC

V gene: TRBV19
D gene: NA
clone size: NA
J gene: TRBJ1-1
CDR3 protein: CASSKAGIMNTEAFF
CDR3 DNA: TGTGCCAGTAGTAAAGCAGGAATTATGAACACTGAAGCTTTCTTT

V gene: TRBV15
D gene: NA
clone size: NA
J gene: TRBJ2-1
CDR3 protein: CATSSDYSYNEQFF
CDR3 DNA: TGTGCCACCAGCTCGGACTACTCCTACAATGAGCAGTTCTTC

V gene: TRBV20-1
D gene: TRBD1
clone size: few
J gene: TRBJ1-2
CDR3 protein: CSAGQGGGYTF
CDR3 DNA: TGCAGTGCCGGACAGGGGGGAGGCTACACCTTC

V gene: TRBV29-1
D gene: NA
clone size: NA
J gene: TRBJ1-2
CDR3 protein: CSVDRERSYGYTF
CDR3 DNA: TGCAGCGTTGACCGGGAGCGATCCTATGGCTACACCTTC

V gene: TRBV4-1
D gene: TRBD2
clone size: NA
J gene: TRBJ2-3
CDR3 protein: CASSQVQREIFTDTQYF
CDR3 DNA: TGCGCCAGCAGCCAAGTTCAGCGGGAGATATTCACAGATACGCAGTATTTT

V gene: TRBV25-1
D gene: NA
clone size: NA
J gene: TRBJ2-1
CDR3 protein: CASRGSGSSYNEQFF
CDR3 DNA: TGTGCCAGCAGGGGTTCCGGGAGCTCCTACAATGAGCAGTTCTTC

V gene: TRBV6-6
D gene: NA
clone size: NA
J gene: TRBJ2-6
CDR3 protein: CASSYWGLSGANVLTF
CDR3 DNA: TGTGCCAGCAGTTACTGGGGGCTCTCTGGGGCCAACGTCCTGACTTTC

V gene: TRBV30
D gene: NA
clone size: NA
J gene: TRBJ1-5
CDR3 protein: CAWSDQGSGQPQHF
CDR3 DNA: TGTGCCTGGAGTGATCAGGGCTCAGGGCAGCCCCAGCATTTT

V gene: TRBV10-3
D gene: TRBD1
clone size: few
J gene: TRBJ1-4
CDR3 protein: CATQQGSNEKLFF
CDR3 DNA: TGTGCCACCCAACAGGGGTCTAATGAAAAACTGTTTTTT

V gene: TRBV6-1
D gene: NA
clone size: NA
J gene: TRBJ1-4
CDR3 protein: CASSSRGYEKLFF
CDR3 DNA: TGTGCCAGCTCCAGCAGGGGCTATGAAAAACTGTTTTTT

V gene: TRBV19
D gene: NA
clone size: NA
J gene: TRBJ1-4
CDR3 protein: CASSRAGVEEKLFF
CDR3 DNA: TGTGCCAGTAGTAGGGCAGGGGTGGAGGAAAAACTGTTTTTT

V gene: TRBV5-6
D gene: NA
clone size: NA
J gene: TRBJ1-4
CDR3 protein: CASSLVPGGNEKLFF
CDR3 DNA: TGTGCCAGCAGCTTGGTCCCCGGGGGAAACGAAAAACTGTTTTTT

V gene: TRBV30
D gene: NA
clone size: few
J gene: TRBJ1-1
CDR3 protein: CAWKGGATEAFF
CDR3 DNA: TGTGCCTGGAAGGGGGGGGCCACTGAAGCTTTCTTT

V gene: TRBV5-6
D gene: NA
clone size: NA
J gene: TRBJ2-5
CDR3 protein: CALMGGQETQYF
CDR3 DNA: TGTGCCCTTATGGGGGGCCAAGAGACCCAGTACTTC

V gene: TRBV19
D gene: NA
clone size: NA
J gene: TRBJ2-7
CDR3 protein: CASSISSFRRDEQYF
CDR3 DNA: TGTGCCAGTAGTATATCGTCTTTCCGGCGGGACGAGCAGTACTTC

V gene: TRBV5-4
D gene: NA
clone size: once
J gene: TRBJ1-1
CDR3 protein: CASSHHPTRQDEAFF
CDR3 DNA: TGTGCCAGCAGCCACCACCCAACTAGACAGGACGAAGCTTTCTTT

V gene: TRBV5-1
D gene: NA
clone size: NA
J gene: TRBJ1-6
CDR3 protein: CASTLTEHSPLHF
CDR3 DNA: TGCGCCAGCACCTTAACCGAGCACTCACCCCTCCACTTT

V gene: TRBV19
D gene: NA
clone size: NA
J gene: TRBJ1-1
CDR3 protein: CASSIFDMVNTEAFF
CDR3 DNA: TGTGCCAGTAGTATCTTCGACATGGTGAACACTGAAGCTTTCTTT

V gene: TRBV19
D gene: TRBD1
clone size: NA
J gene: TRBJ2-3
CDR3 protein: CASSMGGQGGDTQYF
CDR3 DNA: TGTGCCAGTAGTATGGGGGGACAGGGGGGAGATACGCAGTATTTT

V gene: TRBV15
D gene: NA
clone size: NA
J gene: TRBJ1-2
CDR3 protein: CATSPLGTYGYTF
CDR3 DNA: TGTGCCACCAGCCCCCTGGGGACTTATGGCTACACCTTC

V gene: TRBV11-2
D gene: NA
clone size: NA
J gene: TRBJ1-1
CDR3 protein: CASSLEGRNTEAFF
CDR3 DNA: TGTGCCAGCAGCCTAGAGGGGCGGAATACTGAAGCTTTCTTT

V gene: TRBV6-1
D gene: TRBD2
clone size: NA
J gene: TRBJ2-1
CDR3 protein: CASSALAGSYNEQFF
CDR3 DNA: TGTGCCAGTTCGGCGCTAGCGGGCTCCTACAATGAGCAGTTCTTC

V gene: TRBV7-9
D gene: TRBD1
clone size: NA
J gene: TRBJ1-2
CDR3 protein: CASSPGTGGGGNYGYTF
CDR3 DNA: TGTGCCAGCAGCCCCGGTACAGGGGGCGGGGGTAACTATGGCTACACCTTC

V gene: TRBV7-9
D gene: NA
clone size: NA
J gene: TRBJ1-4
CDR3 protein: CASSLTVANEKLFF
CDR3 DNA: TGTGCCAGCAGCTTAACCGTAGCTAATGAAAAACTGTTTTTT

V gene: TRBV6-5
D gene: NA
clone size: NA
J gene: TRBJ2-7
CDR3 protein: CASSNSYEQYF
CDR3 DNA: TGTGCCAGCAGCAACTCTTACGAGCAGTACTTC

V gene: TRBV5-1
D gene: TRBD2
clone size: NA
J gene: TRBJ2-2
CDR3 protein: CASSLGGLAGVRDTGELFF
CDR3 DNA: TGCGCCAGCAGCCTTGGGGGACTAGCGGGAGTCAGGGACACCGGGGAGCTGTTTTTT